These 19 T cell receptor beta chains were all obtained from the same sample, sequenced in a study of cytomegalovirus exposure and HLA in healthy donors. Primers included in the PCR were 60 Vbeta and 13 Jbeta primers. Profiled with immunoSEQ multiplex PCR; TCRdb holds only in-frame clones, not every one. The listing records 150,000 to 200,000 clones. Sequencing input: PBMCs. The receptors shown here come from a young man in good health and CMV-seronegative.

This chain joins TRBV4-2 and TRBJ1-3; 7 nucleotides agree with TRBD1. The CDR3 covers 15 residues. The germline gives CDR1 LGHNA, CDR2 YNFKEQ. Trimming took 1 base from V and 0 from J; bases not matched to a gene: 0. In DNA form, the CDR3 reads TGTGCCAGCAGCCAAGCAGGGGGCTCTGGAAACACCATATATTTT. Translation gives CASSQAGGSGNTIYF.

The chain couples TRBV27 to TRBJ2-7; a possible D gene is TRBD1 (5 bases). The CDR3 has 17 amino acids. The germline CDR1 and CDR2 sequences are MNHEY and SMNVEV (reference sequence). Trimming removed 2 bases from V and 3 bases from J, with 20 bases in between. This CDR3 reads CASSLKTDMGSRYEQYF. The CDR3 region has the DNA TGTGCCAGCAGTTTAAAGACGGACATGGGCAGCCGCTACGAGCAGTACTTC.

The chain carries TRBV6-5 and TRBJ1-2; D uncertain. The CDR3 has 15 amino acids. Between the trimmed V and J ends, which lost 4 bases and 0 bases, there was a span of 12 bases. Germline V CDR1 and CDR2: MNHEY, SVGAGI. CDR3 protein: CASSFRPITNYGYTF. In DNA form, the CDR3 reads TGTGCCAGCAGTTTCAGGCCGATAACTAACTATGGCTACACCTTC.

The chain employs TRBV27 and TRBJ1-2, with no clear D. Germline V gene lookup returns CDR1 MNHEY and CDR2 SMNVEV (reference sequence). This CDR3 contains 12 residues. Trimming took 5 bases from V and 6 from J, leaving 10 bases between them. The CDR3 reads CASSTGYDGYTF. CDR3 DNA sequence: TGTGCCAGCAGTACGGGATATGATGGCTACACCTTC.

The rearrangement links TRBV7-9 to TRBJ1-1; D may be TRBD1 (6 bases). Trimming removed 3 bases from V and 4 bases from J, with 18 bases in between. CDR1 and CDR2 (germline): SEHNR, FQNEAQ (reference sequence). The CDR3 extends over 16 amino acids. The CDR3 DNA is TGTGCCAGCAGCTTTAGCGGGCAGGGGAAGGGCACTGAAGCTTTCTTT. It codes for CASSFSGQGKGTEAFF.

V and J are TRBV10-2 and TRBJ2-7; TRBD1 matches 11 bases. The V segment lost 5 bases and the J segment 2 bases; nucleotides outside the gene matches: 5. The CDR3 consists of 15 residues. Germline assignment: CDR1 WSHSY and CDR2 SAAADI. Here the CDR3 DNA reads TGCGCCAGCAGTTTTACGGGACAGGGGGCCTACGAGCAGTACTTC. It translates to CASSFTGQGAYEQYF.

This chain joins TRBV28 and TRBJ2-1; D is undetermined. The V end was cut by 11 bases, the J end by 10 bases, with 21 bases between. This CDR3 contains 13 residues. Looked up from germline, CDR1 is MDHEN and CDR2 is SYDVKM. This CDR3 is CAGKPWAFQEQFF. The CDR3, as DNA: TGTGCCGGCAAACCCTGGGCGTTTCAAGAGCAGTTCTTC.

The rearrangement uses TRBV9 and TRBJ2-5; 14 bases match TRBD2. The CDR3 has 15 residues. The trim removed 0 bases at V and 5 bases at J, leaving 0 bases unmatched. CDR1 and CDR2 (germline): SGDLS, YYNGEE. As DNA, the CDR3 is TGTGCCAGCAGCGTAGGGACTAGCGGGAGGGAGACCCAGTACTTC. Protein product: CASSVGTSGRETQYF.

V gene TRBV18 combines with J gene TRBJ1-5; D is perhaps TRBD1 (6 bases). This CDR3 is 15 amino acids long. Germline values: CDR1 KGHSH, CDR2 LQKENI. Trimming took 5 bases from V and 0 from J, leaving 11 bases between them. The CDR3 DNA is TGTGCCAGCTCATCACGACAGGATAGCAATCAGCCCCAGCATTTT. As protein: CASSSRQDSNQPQHF.

The genes are TRBV5-1 and TRBJ1-4; 9 positions agree with TRBD1. V shed 4 bases, J shed 6 bases, and the junction held 7 bases outside the gene matches. Germline CDR1 is SGHRS and CDR2 is YFSETQ. There are 15 residues in the CDR3. DNA for the CDR3: TGCGCCAGCAGCATACAGGGACAGGGAGATGAAAAACTGTTTTTT. It codes for CASSIQGQGDEKLFF.

J is TRBJ1-1 and V is TRBV15; 7 bases line up with TRBD1. Germline CDR1 and CDR2: LNHNV and YYDKDF (reference sequence). This CDR3 spans 15 amino acids. J lost 3 bases, V lost 5 bases, and 9 bases had no gene match. The CDR3 loop reads CATSLSRGIYTEAFF. Written as DNA, the CDR3 is TGTGCCACCAGCCTAAGCAGGGGGATTTACACTGAAGCTTTCTTT.

CDR3 protein: CASSYDSNEKLFF. CDR3 nucleotide sequence: TGTGCCAGCAGTTATGACTCTAATGAAAAACTGTTTTTT. The chain couples TRBV6-6 to TRBJ1-4; D remains ambiguous. V dropped 3 bases and J dropped 3 bases, with 5 bases sitting between them. The CDR3 runs 13 residues. Per the germline V gene, CDR1 is MNHNY and CDR2 is SVGAGI (reference sequence).

The chain recombines TRBV15 with TRBJ2-1, with TRBD2 as a possible D gene (5 bases). The germline gives CDR1 LNHNV, CDR2 YYDKDF (reference sequence). There are 15 residues in the CDR3. Trimming took off 5 bases at V and 3 bases at J, with 14 bases between the two ends. CDR3: CATSQTGSHYNEQFF. In DNA, the CDR3 is TGTGCCACCAGCCAGACGGGATCGCACTACAATGAGCAGTTCTTC.

V usage is TRBV7-2 and J usage is TRBJ1-2; D is undetermined. The CDR3 length is 12 residues. Trimming removed 5 bases at V and 7 bases at J, with 11 bases between. In germline, CDR1 is SGHTA, CDR2 FQGNSA. The CDR3 bases are TGTGCCAGCAGCCTACCGCCCCGTGGCTACACCTTC. Amino acid sequence: CASSLPPRGYTF. Drawing the rest from reference TRBV7-2 and TRBJ1-2, the complete variable domain is GAGVSQSPSNKVTEKGKDVELRCDPISGHTALYWYRQSLGQGLEFLIYFQGNSAPDKSGLPSDRFSAERTGGSVSTLTIQRTQQEDSAVYLCASSLPPRGYTFGSGTRLTVV.

This chain connects TRBV7-2 to TRBJ2-3; tentatively, D is TRBD2 (7 bases). This CDR3 is 14 amino acids long. V lost 2 bases to trimming and J lost 5 bases, with 11 bases between them. The V gene's germline CDR1 is SGHTA and CDR2 FQGNSA. For the CDR3, the DNA is TGTGCCAGCAGCTTAAGGGGGAGGGGAGATACGCAGTATTTT. Its protein is CASSLRGRGDTQYF.

This chain joins TRBV14 and TRBJ1-6; 8 bases align to TRBD1. Per the germline V gene, CDR1 is SGHDN and CDR2 is FVKESK. The CDR3 is 15 residues long. The J segment lost 6 bases and the V segment lost 3 bases, leaving 4 bases of the junction unmatched. The CDR3 region has the DNA TGTGCCAGCAGCCACCGGACAGGGTTTAATTCACCCCTCCACTTT. This translates into CASSHRTGFNSPLHF.

The V gene is TRBV9, the J gene TRBJ2-7; 7 bases are shared with TRBD2. With V trimmed by 4 bases and J by 5 bases, 12 bases remained unmatched. The germline CDR1 and CDR2 sequences are SGDLS and YYNGEE. This CDR3 is built from 15 residues. CDR3 protein: CASSLAASLGNEQYF. The CDR3, as DNA: TGTGCCAGCAGCCTAGCGGCCAGCCTCGGGAACGAGCAGTACTTC.

This sequence joins TRBV5-1 and TRBJ2-5, with TRBD1 matching 10 bases. Germline lookup yields CDR1 SGHRS and CDR2 YFSETQ. This CDR3 has 14 amino acids. Germline trimming cut 0 bases from V and 4 bases from J; bases unmatched to any gene: 0. This CDR3 reads CASSLGTGGETQYF. The CDR3 DNA reads TGCGCCAGCAGCTTGGGGACAGGGGGAGAGACCCAGTACTTC.

The chain joins TRBV5-5 to TRBJ1-5, with a weak D call TRBD1 (6 bases). This CDR3 is 18 amino acids long. Trimming stripped 4 bases from V and 2 bases from J, with 22 bases between. CDR1 is SGHKS and CDR2 is YYEKEE in the germline V gene (reference sequence). DNA of the CDR3: TGTGCCAGCAGCGTGGGACCACAGGGTACTACGGGCAATCAGCCCCAGCATTTT. It specifies CASSVGPQGTTGNQPQHF.